The 20 T cell receptor beta chains below all came from one sample that was sequenced in a study of blood T cell repertoires in COVID-19. Method: immunoSEQ multiplex PCR; TCRdb's copy keeps in-frame clones and lacks some. Here the sample spans about 180,000 clones, 70% to 90% being singletons. The sample taken for sequencing was peripheral blood. The receptors come from a man between 50 and 59 years old with active or convalescent COVID-19.

The V gene is TRBV5-1, the J gene TRBJ1-1; 7 nucleotides match TRBD1. The trim removed 0 bases at V and 9 bases at J, leaving 5 bases unmatched. The CDR3 runs 13 residues. Germline V gene sequence: CDR1 SGHRS, CDR2 YFSETQ. CDR3 loop: CASSLGGTEKAFF. CDR3 bases: TGCGCCAGCAGCTTGGGGGGGACAGAAAAAGCTTTCTTT.

The chain joins TRBV29-1 to TRBJ1-4; D gene uncertain. The CDR3 extends over 12 amino acids. The V and J ends lost 4 bases and 4 bases respectively, with 7 bases between them. From germline, CDR1 is SQVTM and CDR2 ANQGSEA. The CDR3 DNA reads TGCAGCGTTGTTGTCGGTAATGAAAAACTGTTTTTT. Residues: CSVVVGNEKLFF.

The chain combines TRBV4-1 with TRBJ1-6, with D tentatively TRBD1 (5 bases). V lost 1 base to trimming and J lost 8 bases, with 12 bases between them. CDR1 is MGHRA, CDR2 YSYEKL, per germline. This CDR3 comprises 15 residues. The CDR3 coding sequence is TGCGCCAGCAGCCAAGGAAGGGGCTCCCATTCACCCCTCCACTTT. Translating gives CASSQGRGSHSPLHF.

The chain recombines TRBV11-2 with TRBJ2-2; no clear D. In germline, CDR1 is SGHAT, CDR2 FQNNGV. The CDR3 has 11 amino acids. V gave up 2 bases and J gave up 7 bases, with 2 bases separating them. The CDR3 protein is CASSLYGELFF. CDR3 bases: TGTGCCAGCAGCTTATACGGGGAGCTGTTTTTT.

This clone was counted once. The chain joins TRBV10-1 to TRBJ2-7; tentatively, D is TRBD1 (6 bases). Germline CDR1 WNHNN, CDR2 SYGVQD (reference sequence). The germline V and J ends were trimmed by 2 bases and 4 bases, with 12 bases remaining between them. This CDR3 has 14 amino acids. The DNA for the CDR3 is TGCGCCAGCAGTGAGAACCCAGGACAGTACGAGCAGTACTTC. Translated: CASSENPGQYEQYF.

This CDR3 reads CAWSVKGMGGQPQHF. CDR3 coding DNA: TGTGCCTGGAGTGTTAAGGGCATGGGAGGTCAGCCCCAGCATTTT. This rearrangement joins TRBV30 to TRBJ1-5; unclear D gene. The CDR3 spans 15 residues. Germline V gene sequence: CDR1 GTSNPN, CDR2 SVGIG (reference sequence). Trimming pared 0 bases from V and 6 bases from J, leaving 15 bases between.

The chain has TRBV28 and TRBJ1-6; tentative D call: TRBD1 (5 bases). Trimming took off 6 bases at V and 7 bases at J, with 13 bases between the two ends. Germline-derived CDR1 and CDR2 are MDHEN and SYDVKM. The CDR3 contains 14 residues. The CDR3 spells CASRSGTGNSPLHF. As DNA, the CDR3 is TGTGCCAGCAGATCCGGGACTGGGAATTCACCCCTCCACTTT.

The chain couples TRBV5-6 to TRBJ1-3; D uncertain. The CDR3 length is 18 residues. Germline-derived CDR1 and CDR2 are SGHDT and YYEEEE. V gave up 0 bases and J gave up 0 bases, with 16 bases separating them. The CDR3 coding sequence is TGTGCCAGCAGCTTGGGAGATCCTGTCACGTTCTCTGGAAACACCATATATTTT. Translated, it gives CASSLGDPVTFSGNTIYF.

The CDR3 region is CASSLEARQHYEQYF. For the CDR3, the DNA is TGTGCCAGCAGCTTAGAGGCTCGACAGCACTACGAGCAGTACTTC. This rearrangement joins TRBV11-2 to TRBJ2-7; tentative D call: TRBD1 (5 bases). Looked up from germline, CDR1 is SGHAT and CDR2 is FQNNGV. V lost 0 bases and J lost 3, with 12 bases in between. CDR3 length: 15 residues.

The J gene is TRBJ1-1, the V gene TRBV18; D remains ambiguous. Looked up from germline, CDR1 is KGHSH and CDR2 is LQKENI. Trimming shortened V by 3 bases and J by 2 bases, and 10 bases separated the two germline ends. This CDR3 is 14 amino acids long. The CDR3 reads CASSPGGANTEAFF. The CDR3 DNA reads as TGTGCCAGCTCACCCGGTGGAGCCAACACTGAAGCTTTCTTT.

The chain recombines TRBV12-5 with TRBJ2-7; 9 nucleotides line up with TRBD1. Germline CDR1 is LGHNT and CDR2 is FRNRAP. The length of the CDR3 is 14 residues. V was clipped by 6 bases and J by 4 bases; unmatched bases: 7. The CDR3 sequence is CASGRGTGSYEQYF. For the CDR3, the DNA is TGTGCTAGTGGCCGTGGGACAGGGTCTTACGAGCAGTACTTC.

In DNA, the CDR3 is TGTGCCAGCAGACAACAGTCTATGAACACTGAAGCTTTCTTT. Translation: CASRQQSMNTEAFF. The chain recombines TRBV7-3 with TRBJ1-1; D not certain. V was pared by 6 bases and J by 0 bases, with 11 bases between. The CDR3 totals 14 residues. Germline CDR1 SGHTA, CDR2 FQGTGA.

The V and J genes are TRBV18 and TRBJ1-6; 7 nucleotides align to TRBD1. Germline loops: CDR1 KGHSH, CDR2 LQKENI. The CDR3 is made up of 16 amino acids. With V trimmed by 6 bases and J by 6 bases, 11 bases remained unmatched. In DNA form, the CDR3 reads TGTGCCAGCTCCATGGACAGGCAGGGCTCTAATTCACCCCTCCACTTT. Amino acids: CASSMDRQGSNSPLHF.

The chain links TRBV7-6 to TRBJ2-1; 10 bases align to TRBD1. The CDR3 has 16 amino acids. Per germline, CDR1 SGHVS and CDR2 FNYEAQ. The trim removed 1 base at V and 8 bases at J, leaving 8 bases unmatched. DNA of the CDR3: TGTGCCAGCAGCTTAGTCCCTAGACAGGGGGCTTATGAGCAGTTCTTC. This codes for CASSLVPRQGAYEQFF.

This sequence joins TRBV5-1 and TRBJ1-6; D is undetermined. Germline CDR1 and CDR2: SGHRS and YFSETQ. V lost 0 bases and J lost 9, with 13 bases in between. The CDR3 is 15 amino acids. In nucleotides, the CDR3 is TGCGCCAGCAGCTTGGATGGCAGCCCGGGTTCACCCCTCCACTTT. Its translation is CASSLDGSPGSPLHF.

This chain links TRBV6-1 with TRBJ1-5; D may be TRBD1 (6 bases). Looked up from germline, CDR1 is MNHNS and CDR2 is SASEGT. V was clipped by 2 bases and J by 6 bases, with 14 bases between them. The CDR3 has 15 amino acids. CDR3: CASSELGQGSQPQHF. The CDR3 nucleotides read TGTGCCAGCAGTGAACTGGGGCAGGGGAGTCAGCCCCAGCATTTT.

The chain recombines TRBV30 with TRBJ1-1; tentative D call: TRBD1 (5 bases). Germline loops: CDR1 GTSNPN, CDR2 SVGIG (reference sequence). Trimming pared 5 bases from V and 2 bases from J, leaving 15 bases between. The CDR3 consists of 14 residues. CDR3: CAWLRRQKNTEAFF. The CDR3 nucleotides are TGTGCCTGGCTACGCCGACAGAAAAACACTGAAGCTTTCTTT.

The chain employs TRBV15 and TRBJ1-2; D gene uncertain. V lost 3 bases and J 4 bases, leaving 15 bases between the germline ends. The germline CDR1 and CDR2 sequences are LNHNV and YYDKDF (reference sequence). The CDR3 consists of 15 residues. In DNA form, the CDR3 reads TGTGCCACCAGCAGCCAATCCCGGGAGCCCTATGGCTACACCTTC. It specifies CATSSQSREPYGYTF.

The chain combines TRBV12-5 with TRBJ1-2, with 8 bases that match TRBD1. This CDR3 comprises 13 residues. V shed 6 bases and J 8 bases; nucleotides not matched to a gene: 8. The germline V gene has CDR1 LGHNT and CDR2 FRNRAP. CDR3 residues: CASGPNRGNGYTF. CDR3 coding DNA: TGTGCTAGTGGACCGAACAGGGGGAACGGCTACACCTTC. Drawing the rest from reference TRBV12-5 and TRBJ1-2, the complete variable domain is DARVTQTPRHKVTEMGQEVTMRCQPILGHNTVFWYRQTMMQGLELLAYFRNRAPLDDSGMPKDRFSAEMPDATLATLKIQPSEPRDSAVYFCASGPNRGNGYTFGSGTRLTVV.

This chain uses TRBV3-1 (or the pseudogene TRBV3-2) with TRBJ1-1; tentatively, D is TRBD1 (6 bases). V lost 5 bases and J lost 4, with 17 bases in between. The CDR3 has 15 amino acids. CDR1 LGHDT and CDR2 YNNKEL come from the germline V gene (reference sequence). The CDR3 loop reads CASSTQPQGSTEAFF. The CDR3 DNA reads as TGTGCCAGCAGCACCCAACCCCAGGGGTCCACTGAAGCTTTCTTT.